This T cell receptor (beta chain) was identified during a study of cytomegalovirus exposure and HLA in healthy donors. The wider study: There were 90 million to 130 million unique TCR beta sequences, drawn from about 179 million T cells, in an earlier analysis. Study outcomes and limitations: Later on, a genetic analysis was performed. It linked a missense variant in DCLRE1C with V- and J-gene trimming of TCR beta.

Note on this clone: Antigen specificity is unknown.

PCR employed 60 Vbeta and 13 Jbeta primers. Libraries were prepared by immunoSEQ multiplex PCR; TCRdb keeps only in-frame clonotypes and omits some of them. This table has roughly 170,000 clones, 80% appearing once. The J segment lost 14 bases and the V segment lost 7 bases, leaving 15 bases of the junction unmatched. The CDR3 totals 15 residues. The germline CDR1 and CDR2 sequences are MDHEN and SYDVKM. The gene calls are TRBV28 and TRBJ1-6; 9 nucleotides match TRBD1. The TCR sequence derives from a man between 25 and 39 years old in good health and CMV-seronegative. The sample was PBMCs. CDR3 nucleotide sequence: TGTGCCAGCACTCCCCGGGACAGGGCGTTTGGGACCCTCCACTTT. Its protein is CASTPRDRAFGTLHF.